The source of this T cell receptor beta chain is a study of identical twins. Study results and caveats: In cord blood, abundant beta clonotypes had fewer insertions; memory showed no trend. Weaker excess sharing between twins was seen in beta out-of-frame sequences.

This clonotype was observed at least ten times. The antigen is undetermined. TCRdb processed the 5' RACE reads anew with MiXCR; each CDR3 protein has one entry. The sample includes nearly 650,000 distinct CDR3 sequences, roughly 7.2% of them seen just once. The germline gives CDR1 MGHRA, CDR2 YSYEKL. Trimming shortened V by 5 bases and J by 2 bases, and 13 bases separated the two germline ends. This CDR3 contains 14 residues. The sample also formed part of further work on yellow fever vaccine responses in identical twins.

The TCR originated in a woman aged 18-29 years in good health. The specimen sequenced was PBMCs. The genes are TRBV4-1 and TRBJ2-7; possibly TRBD1 for D (5 bases). This CDR3 is CASSLRTSTYEQYF. CDR3 nucleotides: TGCGCCAGCAGCTTACGGACATCGACCTACGAGCAGTACTTC.